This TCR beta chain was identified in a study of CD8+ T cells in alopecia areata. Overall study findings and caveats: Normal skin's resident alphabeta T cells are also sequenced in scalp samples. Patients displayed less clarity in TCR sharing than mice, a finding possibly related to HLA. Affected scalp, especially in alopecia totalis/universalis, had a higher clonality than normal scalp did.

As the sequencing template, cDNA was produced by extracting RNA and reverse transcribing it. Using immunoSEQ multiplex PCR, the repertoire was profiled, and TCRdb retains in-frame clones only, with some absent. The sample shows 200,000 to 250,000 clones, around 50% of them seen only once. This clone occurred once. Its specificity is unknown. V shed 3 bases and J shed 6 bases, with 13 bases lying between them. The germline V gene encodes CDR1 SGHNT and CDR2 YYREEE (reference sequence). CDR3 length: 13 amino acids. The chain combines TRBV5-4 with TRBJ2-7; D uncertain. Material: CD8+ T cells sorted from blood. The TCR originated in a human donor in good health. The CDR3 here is CASSWTPSSEQYF. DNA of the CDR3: TGTGCCAGCAGCTGGACGCCCAGCTCCGAGCAGTACTTC. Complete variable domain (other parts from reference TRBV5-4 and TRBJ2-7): ETGVTQSPTHLIKTRGQQVTLRCSSQSGHNTVSWYQQALGQGPQFIFQYYREEENGRGNFPPRFSGLQFPNYSSELNVNALELDDSALYLCASSWTPSSEQYFGPGTRLTVT.